Reported below is one T cell receptor (beta chain). Its binding antigen is unknown. Within one base of it there is no much larger clone, and no base qualities were kept. Trimming leaves V shorter by 4 bases and J shorter by 5 bases, with the junction holding 7 bases beyond the gene matches. The CDR3 runs 17 residues from the cysteine to the phenylalanine. Only CDR3 DNA is held: 51 bases, read in frame from base 1. From the germline V gene (reference sequence), CDR1 is SEHNR and CDR2 is FQNEAQ. To estimate absolute template abundance from read counts, synthetic TCR analog templates were spiked into each PCR. The immunoSEQ assay used bias-controlled V and J gene primers to amplify TCRbeta CDR3 regions from genomic DNA. Sequencing of rearranged TCRbeta segments was performed at approximately 20X coverage. Regarding the original processing steps: Clustering was used to correct sequencing errors, and CDR3s were annotated against IMGT to assign V, D and J genes. Only productive TCRbeta rearrangements were used in downstream analyses, excluding out-of-frame or stop-codon sequences. Clonality was calculated as one minus the Shannon entropy normalized by the log of the number of unique productive sequences. Fisher's exact test with Benjamini-Hochberg correction, using a cutoff of adjusted p below 0.01, was how clones that differed between time points or between blood and tumor were identified. TCRdb re-hosts the immuneACCESS table, in-frame sequences only. Its copies lack some clones; in the studies checked, an unresolved V gene accounts for under half of them, and the cause for the rest is not known. That table gives V, J and clone size, and the DNA gave D and trimming. Recorded for this sample are 58,000 or so clones; 81% of them occurred a single time. Of the sample, 3.2% is held by the ten largest clones.

This specimen's time point label, interpreted: pretreatment peripheral blood. The cohort included about 29 patients with locally advanced or metastatic urothelial carcinoma who were treated at Memorial Sloan Kettering on a trial protocol. Peripheral blood mononuclear cells were collected pretreatment and during treatment, with between 1 and 8 total time points obtained per patient. The Qiagen DNeasy Blood extraction kit was used to purify genomic DNA from total PBMCs and tumor samples. PBMCs were collected pretreatment and during treatment and were isolated and stored as previously described. The data were taken from a study of PD-L1 blockade in urothelial cancer (dated by TCRdb to the late 2010s). Concerning the study at large: All patients started therapy around 2014 and received atezolizumab 1,200 mg intravenously every 3 weeks. Twenty-five of 29 patients were identified as males with urothelial cancer of bladder origin, and a prior smoking history was reported by 18 of 29 patients. Patients had an ECOG performance status of 0 or 1 and had received between 0 and 3 prior chemotherapy regimens. Blood samples were analyzed 3 weeks after the start of treatment (second dose) and 6 weeks after the start of treatment. A median of roughly 140,000 T cells and 80,000 or so unique TCRs was obtained from blood samples, and a median clonality of 0.080 was observed. The study was an exploratory multi-omic analysis of somatic, immune and clinical correlates of response to PD-L1 blockade with atezolizumab in urothelial cancer. TCR sequencing covered pretreatment tumor samples and matched, serially collected peripheral blood taken before and after atezolizumab treatment. Durable clinical benefit was defined as a progression-free survival longer than 6 months, and TCR features were additionally tested against progression-free survival and overall survival. In the same patients, pretreatment tumors underwent whole exome sequencing and RNA sequencing in addition to TCR sequencing. Durable clinical benefit was achieved by nine patients but not by the remaining 20. Under 30 patients had pretreatment blood TCR-seq, some 25 had at least one posttreatment blood collection, and some 25 had tumor TCR-seq. The research as a whole found: Patients with durable benefit showed greater expansion of tumor-associated TCR clones in peripheral blood 3 weeks after starting treatment (n ≈ 20, p = 0.022). Because of the small sample size (n ≈ 29) and the many exploratory analyses performed, the results are intended to be regarded as hypothesis-generating. A pretreatment peripheral blood TCR clonality below the median was linked to improved progression-free and overall survival.

The sequence came from a man aged 65 to 79 with urothelial cancer. The sequence joins TRBV7-9 to TRBJ2-1; TRBD2 fits 14 bases in the junction. Sequences were derived from PBMCs, sampled around atezolizumab (anti-PD-L1) treatment. The CDR3 region has the sequence CASSYTGLAGVNNEQFF. The nucleotide sequence is TGTGCCAGCAGCTATACGGGACTAGCGGGAGTCAACAATGAGCAGTTCTTC.